A single sample is the source of the 29 T cell receptor beta chains below, sequenced in a study of regulatory T cells in long-lasting Graves disease. Time point defined: newly diagnosed GD, antithyroid drugs for less than 3 months. TCR sequences were obtained from RNA taken from PBMCs. The TCR beta library used iRepertoire HTBI primers with Arm-PCR amplification of CDR3. Each CDR3 protein gets one entry after TCRdb re-called the multiplex PCR reads with MiXCR. The data show hundreds of thousands of distinct CDR3 sequences, with approximately 15% seen just once and about 9.1% held by the top ten. These same data were also listed under a study on T cells in Graves' hyperthyroidism and ophthalmopathy.

The input for sequencing was peripheral blood mononuclear cells (PBMCs), taken at new diagnosis, from a patient treated with antithyroid drugs. These receptors originate from a man aged 30 to 45 with Graves disease.

The CDR3 region is CASSAYYGYTF. CDR3 DNA sequence: TGTGCCAGCAGCGCATACTATGGCTACACCTTC. J is TRBJ1-2 and V is TRBV9; D gene unclear. Deletions cut 3 bases from V and 3 bases from J, with 3 bases between. The CDR3 length is 11 residues. CDR1 is SGDLS, CDR2 YYNGEE, per germline.

The rearrangement uses TRBV25-1 and TRBJ1-1, with 8 bases that match TRBD1. The CDR3 covers 14 residues. Germline loops: CDR1 MGHDK, CDR2 SYGVNS. J gave up 1 base and V 3 bases, and 1 base lay outside the gene matches. The CDR3 nucleotides read TGTGCCAGCAGTGAGGGGACAGGGAACACTGAAGCTTTCTTT. Translating it yields CASSEGTGNTEAFF.

There are a few counts of this clonotype. The chain links TRBV24-1 to TRBJ2-5; D remains ambiguous. Germline assignment: CDR1 KGHDR and CDR2 SFDVKD. CDR3 length: 13 residues. V lost 4 bases, J lost 7 bases, and 12 bases lay in between. CDR3 sequence: CATSDLFLGTQYF. As DNA, the CDR3 is TGTGCCACCAGTGACCTCTTCTTGGGGACCCAGTACTTC.

The V call is TRBV7-9, the J call TRBJ1-4; D may be TRBD1 (6 bases). Trimming stripped 5 bases from V and 3 bases from J, with 13 bases between. Germline V gives CDR1 SEHNR, CDR2 FQNEAQ (reference sequence). The CDR3 is 15 amino acids. The CDR3 sequence: CASSTNRASNEKLFF. Here the CDR3 DNA reads TGTGCCAGCAGCACAAACAGGGCTTCTAATGAAAAACTGTTTTTT.

This clonotype was found many times. This rearrangement joins TRBV2 to TRBJ2-3, with D perhaps assigned TRBD1 or TRBD2 (5 bases each). Germline CDR1 reads SNHLY; CDR2 reads FYNNEI. The ends were cut back, 10 bases at V and 7 bases at J, with 12 bases in the middle. This CDR3 is 11 amino acids long. The CDR3 reads CATPGANTQYF. Written as DNA, the CDR3 is TGTGCCACCCCCGGGGCAAATACGCAGTATTTT.

This rearrangement joins TRBV12-3 or TRBV12-4 to TRBJ2-2, with 14 bases identical to TRBD2. J was trimmed by 2 bases and V by 2 bases; bases with no gene match: 4. The CDR3 is 18 amino acids. In DNA form, the CDR3 reads TGTGCCAGCAGTTTAATTGGACTAGCGGGAGGTAACACCGGGGAGCTGTTTTTT. This encodes CASSLIGLAGGNTGELFF.

The table lists this clonotype with many counts. V is TRBV29-1 and J is TRBJ1-2; D remains ambiguous. V gave up 3 bases and J gave up 4 bases, with 6 bases separating them. This CDR3 is 11 amino acids long. Germline V lookup: CDR1 SQVTM, CDR2 ANQGSEA. Written as DNA, the CDR3 is TGCAGCGTTGAGGGGTCCTATGGCTACACCTTC. This gives the protein CSVEGSYGYTF.

The chain recombines TRBV7-9 with TRBJ1-2, with 7 bases that match TRBD1. V trimming: 4 bases; J trimming: 7 bases; junction bases outside the gene matches: 18. The CDR3 has 17 residues. Germline V CDR1 and CDR2: SEHNR, FQNEAQ (reference sequence). The CDR3 region has the DNA TGTGCCAGCAGCTCCTTTAGCCCCTCACAGGGGAAGGGTGGCTACACCTTC. It encodes CASSSFSPSQGKGGYTF.

This rearrangement joins TRBV19 to TRBJ2-4; D not certain. V gave up 5 bases and J gave up 6 bases, with 8 bases separating them. Per germline, CDR1 LNHDA and CDR2 SQIVND (reference sequence). The CDR3 has 12 residues. CDR3 residues: CASSDLGNIQYF. The CDR3 DNA follows: TGTGCCAGTAGTGATCTTGGAAACATTCAGTACTTC.

This clonotype has more than one count but fewer than ten. The chain recombines TRBV27 with TRBJ2-7; 9 bases agree with TRBD1. Looked up from germline, CDR1 is MNHEY and CDR2 is SMNVEV (reference sequence). The J segment lost 4 bases and the V segment lost 4 bases, leaving 8 bases of the junction unmatched. CDR3 length equals 15 residues. The DNA for the CDR3 is TGTGCCAGCAGTTCCCGGACAGGGGCGCGGTACGAGCAGTACTTC. This gives the protein CASSSRTGARYEQYF.

This clonotype was recorded at least ten times. This rearrangement joins TRBV7-9 to TRBJ1-2; D gene ambiguous. With 4 bases removed from V and 4 bases from J, the gap between germline ends came to 13 bases. This CDR3 has 14 residues. Germline values: CDR1 SEHNR, CDR2 FQNEAQ (reference sequence). The CDR3 spells CASSSAGSFYGYTF. The CDR3, as DNA: TGTGCCAGCAGCTCCGCAGGATCCTTCTATGGCTACACCTTC.

V usage is TRBV5-6 and J usage is TRBJ2-7, with D perhaps matching TRBD2 (7 bases). Germline loops: CDR1 SGHDT, CDR2 YYEEEE. Trimming took 4 bases from V and 7 from J, leaving 18 bases between them. The CDR3 contains 14 residues. CDR3 DNA sequence: TGTGCCAGCAGCCGGGTCACAGGGAGGGGAGAGCAGTACTTC. It specifies CASSRVTGRGEQYF.

This clonotype was recorded a few times. This chain uses TRBV7-9 with TRBJ1-6, with 10 bases fitting TRBD1. Per germline, CDR1 SEHNR and CDR2 FQNEAQ (reference sequence). The CDR3 extends over 14 amino acids. The V segment lost 3 bases and the J segment 10 bases; nucleotides outside the gene matches: 3. The chain's CDR3 is CASSFGTGVSPLHF. The CDR3 nucleotides are TGTGCCAGCAGCTTCGGGACAGGGGTCTCACCCCTCCACTTT.

In its sample, this clonotype was seen many times. This rearrangement joins TRBV12-3 or TRBV12-4 to TRBJ2-3; 10 bases are a match to TRBD2. The CDR3 has 15 residues. J was trimmed by 3 bases and V by 6 bases; bases with no gene match: 6. CDR3 in DNA: TGTGCCAGCAGGGCACTAGCGGGAAGGACAGATACGCAGTATTTT. It yields the protein CASRALAGRTDTQYF.

In this sample, this clonotype turned up once. This chain uses TRBV5-1 with TRBJ2-5, with 7 nucleotides matching TRBD2. This CDR3 is 14 amino acids long. V trimming: 10 bases; J trimming: 5 bases; junction bases outside the gene matches: 14. Germline assignment: CDR1 SGHRS and CDR2 YFSETQ. The CDR3 sequence is CAPRAGLGGETQYF. The CDR3 DNA reads TGCGCCCCCCGGGCCGGACTGGGGGGGGAGACCCAGTACTTC.

The genes are TRBV12-3 or TRBV12-4 and TRBJ2-6, with unresolved D. The CDR3 is 15 amino acids. The V and J ends lost 5 bases and 0 bases respectively, with 8 bases between them. This CDR3 is CASSTEFSGANVLTF. In DNA form, the CDR3 reads TGTGCCAGCAGTACAGAATTCTCTGGGGCCAACGTCCTGACTTTC.

This clonotype was observed at least ten times. The genes are TRBV10-3 and TRBJ1-4; unclear D gene. The CDR3 consists of 15 residues. In germline, CDR1 is ENHRY, CDR2 SYGVKD. Trimming removed 4 bases at V and 3 bases at J, with 12 bases between. The CDR3 region has the DNA TGTGCCATCAGTGCCGATGAGGTTGCTAATGAAAAACTGTTTTTT. Translation: CAISADEVANEKLFF.

The chain couples TRBV9 to TRBJ2-1, with no clear D. This CDR3 has 13 amino acids. V lost 2 bases to trimming and J lost 8 bases, with 11 bases between them. Germline CDR1 SGDLS, CDR2 YYNGEE. CDR3 residues: CASSVHGGDEQFF. In nucleotides, the CDR3 is TGTGCCAGCAGCGTTCACGGCGGCGATGAGCAGTTCTTC.

V usage is TRBV16 and J usage is TRBJ2-5; D might be TRBD2 (6 bases). CDR3 length: 13 residues. V lost 8 bases, J lost 4 bases, and 14 bases lay in between. The germline V gene encodes CDR1 KGHSY and CDR2 FQNENV. The CDR3 region is CASLSAGRETQYF. CDR3 nucleotide sequence: TGTGCCAGCCTTTCCGCGGGAAGAGAGACCCAGTACTTC.

This clonotype has just one count. The rearrangement joins TRBV7-9 to TRBJ2-7, with 11 bases matching TRBD2. The length of the CDR3 is 17 residues. Germline V gene lookup returns CDR1 SEHNR and CDR2 FQNEAQ (reference sequence). J was trimmed by 7 bases and V by 2 bases; bases with no gene match: 13. CDR3 region: CASSLYPGLAEPSEQYF. CDR3 bases: TGTGCCAGCAGCTTATACCCGGGACTAGCGGAGCCTTCTGAGCAGTACTTC.

In its sample, this clonotype was seen many times. This rearrangement joins TRBV12-3 or TRBV12-4 to TRBJ2-7; D is possibly TRBD1 (5 bases). V lost 6 bases and J lost 3, with 9 bases in between. This CDR3 has 12 amino acids. For the CDR3, the DNA is TGTGCCAGCAGCTTAAGGGGCTACGAGCAGTACTTC. Encoded protein: CASSLRGYEQYF.

Many counts were recorded for this clonotype. The chain joins TRBV5-1 to TRBJ2-7; D perhaps matches TRBD1 (5 bases). Trimming took 4 bases from V and 5 from J, leaving 13 bases between them. There are 13 residues in the CDR3. Germline assignment: CDR1 SGHRS and CDR2 YFSETQ. The CDR3, as DNA: TGCGCCAGCAGCCCCCAGGGCTTACACGAGCAGTACTTC. This encodes CASSPQGLHEQYF.

Ten or more counts support this clonotype. J is TRBJ2-5 and V is TRBV12-3 or TRBV12-4; no clear D. Trimming removed 4 bases at V and 2 bases at J, with 8 bases between. This CDR3 is 13 amino acids long. The CDR3 protein is CASSYGAQETQYF. The CDR3 DNA reads TGTGCCAGCAGTTATGGAGCTCAAGAGACCCAGTACTTC.

In its sample, this clonotype was seen many times. This rearrangement joins TRBV29-1 to TRBJ2-7; TRBD2 is a possible D gene (5 bases). Germline V gives CDR1 SQVTM, CDR2 ANQGSEA. V lost 7 bases and J 2 bases, leaving 21 bases between the germline ends. The CDR3 has 15 residues. CDR3 in DNA: TGCAGCGCCGCGTTTGCGACTACCCCGCCCTACGAGCAGTACTTC. This sequence encodes CSAAFATTPPYEQYF.

The chain has TRBV7-3 and TRBJ2-3; the match to TRBD2 covers 7 bases. The CDR3 runs 15 residues. Germline V gene lookup returns CDR1 SGHTA and CDR2 FQGTGA. V shed 6 bases and J 0 bases; nucleotides not matched to a gene: 6. The CDR3 loop reads CASRSGVTSTDTQYF. In DNA, the CDR3 is TGTGCCAGCAGGAGCGGGGTTACTAGCACAGATACGCAGTATTTT.

This clonotype occurred many times. The gene calls are TRBV5-1 and TRBJ2-3; D not resolved. Germline CDR1 SGHRS, CDR2 YFSETQ. The V gene lost 7 bases and the J gene lost 4 bases, with 19 bases spanning the gap. CDR3 length: 15 amino acids. The CDR3 region has the DNA TGCGCCAGCTCTACCGAGGCGGCCCTTGCAGATACGCAGTATTTT. This sequence encodes CASSTEAALADTQYF.

The table lists this clonotype with many counts. The chain is built from TRBV11-2 and TRBJ2-3; 14 bases line up with TRBD2. Per germline, CDR1 SGHAT and CDR2 FQNNGV. V was pared by 5 bases and J by 6 bases, with 7 bases of the junction left unmatched. This CDR3 contains 16 residues. The CDR3 DNA follows: TGTGCCAGCAGCCCGGGACTAGCGGGAGAACTGGATACGCAGTATTTT. Amino acids: CASSPGLAGELDTQYF.

Regarding this clonotype: A much bigger clone sits one base away, suggesting this may be a read error. Here the CDR3 DNA reads TGTGCCAGCGGCCAAGTGAAGTCTGAAAAACTGTTTTTT. This gives the protein CASGQVKSEKLFF. The chain has TRBV3-1 and TRBJ1-4; D remains unclear. Germline CDR1 and CDR2: LGHDT and YNNKEL (reference sequence). The CDR3 contains 13 residues.

DNA for the CDR3: TGCAGTGCTAGACCTCTATCCCGGTCCGTGAACATTCAGTACTTC. It codes for CSARPLSRSVNIQYF. The chain joins TRBV20-1 to TRBJ2-4, with no clear D. V was clipped by 2 bases and J by 7 bases, with 18 bases between them. CDR3 length: 15 residues. Germline V gene lookup returns CDR1 DFQATT and CDR2 SNEGSKA (reference sequence).